The 6 T cell receptor beta chains listed next were all sequenced from one sample in a study of OX40 agonist ivuxolimab in advanced cancers. Produced via immunoSEQ multiplex PCR; TCRdb's table is partial and in-frame only. This sample has some 86,000 clones, with about 94% found just once. Sequenced here: CD4+ or CD8+ T cells sorted from blood, sampled in a trial of the OX40 agonist ivuxolimab. The receptors come from an adult with an advanced solid tumor such as melanoma, head and neck, liver or kidney cancer.

The rearrangement joins TRBV6-4 to TRBJ1-5; D unclear. The V end was cut by 2 bases, the J end by 6 bases, with 2 bases between. CDR3 length: 11 residues. Germline lookup yields CDR1 MRHNA and CDR2 SNTAGT. CDR3 sequence reads: CASSDLQPQHF. The CDR3 DNA follows: TGTGCCAGCAGTGACCTTCAGCCCCAGCATTTT.

The chain is built from TRBV7-8 and TRBJ1-4; TRBD1 is a possible D gene (5 bases). Trimming took off 3 bases at V and 7 bases at J, with 15 bases between the two ends. The germline gives CDR1 SGHVS, CDR2 FQNEAQ. The CDR3 length is 15 residues. The CDR3 region is CASSLGLQAREKLFF. In nucleotides, the CDR3 is TGTGCCAGCAGCTTGGGACTGCAGGCTCGTGAAAAACTGTTTTTT.

The rearrangement joins TRBV4-1 to TRBJ2-1, with 7 positions matching TRBD2. The junction had 6 bases not matched to a gene; V was cut back by 0 bases and J by 10 bases. Germline assignment: CDR1 MGHRA and CDR2 YSYEKL. The length of the CDR3 is 14 residues. CDR3: CASSQERSGVEQFF. In DNA, the CDR3 is TGCGCCAGCAGCCAAGAACGAAGCGGGGTCGAGCAGTTCTTC.

The chain recombines TRBV5-1 with TRBJ2-7; D might be TRBD2 (5 bases). V lost 5 bases and J lost 4, with 7 bases in between. In germline, CDR1 is SGHRS, CDR2 YFSETQ. CDR3 length equals 11 residues. This chain's CDR3 is CASRGEYEQYF. The CDR3 DNA reads TGCGCCAGCAGGGGAGAGTACGAGCAGTACTTC.

This sequence joins TRBV27 and TRBJ2-5; 7 bases are a match to TRBD2. This CDR3 comprises 13 residues. Looked up from germline, CDR1 is MNHEY and CDR2 is SMNVEV (reference sequence). Trimming at V came to 3 bases and at J to 4 bases, leaving 2 bases not matched to a gene. CDR3 residues: CASSLWGGETQYF. The CDR3, as DNA: TGTGCCAGCAGTTTGTGGGGGGGAGAGACCCAGTACTTC.

This chain links TRBV5-4 with TRBJ2-2, with D perhaps matching TRBD1 or TRBD2 (6 bases each). The germline gives CDR1 SGHNT, CDR2 YYREEE (reference sequence). The V and J ends lost 3 bases and 5 bases respectively, with 11 bases between them. The CDR3 is 14 residues long. This CDR3 reads CASSSRGGTGELFF. CDR3 DNA: TGTGCCAGCAGCTCCAGGGGAGGTACCGGGGAGCTGTTTTTT.